This TCR beta chain appears in the sequencing data of a study of T cells after yellow fever vaccination. Losses at the gene ends were 4 bases for V and 3 bases for J; bases not matched to a gene: 10. The length of the CDR3 is 15 residues. Germline assignment: CDR1 SGDLS and CDR2 YYNGEE. TCRdb re-analysed the 5' RACE reads in MiXCR, keeping a single row per CDR3 protein. The table includes 340,000 or so distinct CDR3 sequences, about 12% detected once. In its sample, this clonotype was seen a few times. The rearrangement joins TRBV9 to TRBJ2-7; 7 bases are shared with TRBD1. The sequence came from a man aged 18 to 30 who received the YFV17D yellow fever vaccine. This sample comprised CD4+ T cells sorted from PBMCs, obtained 15 days after the yellow fever booster vaccination. The CDR3 coding sequence is TGTGCCAGCAGCCCCCACAGCACAGGGGTCTACGAGCAGTACTTC. Its protein product is CASSPHSTGVYEQYF.